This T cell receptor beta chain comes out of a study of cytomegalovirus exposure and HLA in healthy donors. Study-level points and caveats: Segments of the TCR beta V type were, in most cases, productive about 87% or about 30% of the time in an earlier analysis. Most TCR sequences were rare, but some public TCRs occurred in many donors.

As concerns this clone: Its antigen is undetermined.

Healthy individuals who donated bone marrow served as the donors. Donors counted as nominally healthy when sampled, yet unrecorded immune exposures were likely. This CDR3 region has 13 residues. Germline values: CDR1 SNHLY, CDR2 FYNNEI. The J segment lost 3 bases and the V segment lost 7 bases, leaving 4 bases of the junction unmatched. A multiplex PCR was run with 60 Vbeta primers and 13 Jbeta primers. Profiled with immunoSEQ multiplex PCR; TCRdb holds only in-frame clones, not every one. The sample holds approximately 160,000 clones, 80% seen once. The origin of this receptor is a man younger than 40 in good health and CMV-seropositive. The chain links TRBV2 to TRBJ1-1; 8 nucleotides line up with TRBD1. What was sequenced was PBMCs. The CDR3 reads CASKDRVYTEAFF. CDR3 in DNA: TGTGCCAGCAAGGACAGGGTGTACACTGAAGCTTTCTTT. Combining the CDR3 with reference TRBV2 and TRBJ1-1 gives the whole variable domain EPEVTQTPSHQVTQMGQEVILRCVPISNHLYFYWYRQILGQKVEFLVSFYNNEISEKSEIFDDQFSVERPDGSNFTLKIRSTKLEDSAMYFCASKDRVYTEAFFGQGTRLTVV.